The rows below give T cell receptor beta chains drawn from one sample of a study of T cell repertoires in cytomegalovirus infection. MiXCR was run by TCRdb on the reads, yielding one entry per CDR3 protein. The table has hundreds of thousands of distinct CDR3 sequences, 15% to 20% seen once. The sample comprised PBMCs. These receptors were collected from a human donor in good health (CMV status not recorded). Some clones in this sample may be carry-over from other donors' samples. The CDR3 runs from the conserved cysteine through the conserved F or W. D genes are given only for firm matches. Rows give clone size only sometimes, using once, few, many, or a class for an expanded clone.

abundance	v_gene	d_gene	j_gene	CDR3nt	CDR3aa
NA	TRBV2	TRBD1	TRBJ1-1	TGTGCCAGCAGACGGGACAGTAACACTGAAGCTTTCTTT	CASRRDSNTEAFF
many	TRBV28	NA	TRBJ1-2	TGTGCCAGCAGTCGTGGGGGGGTCACTAACTATGGCTACACCTTC	CASSRGGVTNYGYTF
NA	TRBV18	TRBD1	TRBJ1-5	TGTGCCAGCTCACCAGCCGGGACAGGGGTAGGACAGCCCCAGCATTTT	CASSPAGTGVGQPQHF
few	TRBV6-5	NA	TRBJ2-3	TGTGCCAGCAGTTACGGGGGGCTACGGGGTACGCAGTATTTT	CASSYGGLRGTQYF
many	TRBV27	NA	TRBJ1-2	TGTGCCAGCAGTTTTCTCCCCGCCGGGGGGGAGAATGGCTACACCTTC	CASSFLPAGGENGYTF
NA	TRBV10-3	NA	TRBJ1-6	TGTGCCGTTTCAGGGGACTGGCGTAATTCACCCCTCCACTTT	CAVSGDWRNSPLHF
NA	TRBV4-1	NA	TRBJ2-1	TGCGCCAGCAGCCAGGGCAGGGCCTACAATGAGCAGTTCTTC	CASSQGRAYNEQFF
few	TRBV27	TRBD2	TRBJ2-1	TGTGCCAGCAGCCGACGAAGCGGGGTGAGCTCCTACAATGAGCAGTTCTTC	CASSRRSGVSSYNEQFF
many	TRBV7-2	TRBD2	TRBJ2-3	TGTGCCAGCAGCTTATCGTCTTTGCGGGGGGGCGCAGATACGCAGTATTTT	CASSLSSLRGGADTQYF
NA	TRBV2	NA	TRBJ1-6	TGTGCCAGCAGGGTGGCCCGCTCCTATAATTCACCCCTCCACTTT	CASRVARSYNSPLHF
many	TRBV6-1	NA	TRBJ1-6	TGTGCCAGCAGTGAAGAAGAGTACGGGAGGACCTATAATTCACCCCTCCACTTT	CASSEEEYGRTYNSPLHF
NA	TRBV20-1	NA	TRBJ2-1	TGCAGTGCTAGGGGGGATCTGGCGGGGGCTAATGAGCAGTTCTTC	CSARGDLAGANEQFF
NA	TRBV28	NA	TRBJ1-3	TGTGCCAGCAGTTTCCAGGGTGCCAACACCATATATTTT	CASSFQGANTIYF
many	TRBV7-2	NA	TRBJ1-6	TGTGCCAGCAGCCGACGGGTGGAAACTCTCCACTTT	CASSRRVETLHF
many	TRBV7-2	NA	TRBJ1-2	TGTGCCAGCAGCTTAGTTGGGGAGGCTAACTATGGCTACACCTTC	CASSLVGEANYGYTF
NA	TRBV18	NA	TRBJ2-5	TGTGCCAGCTCACCTTTCCAAGCGTCTAGGGAGACCCAGTACTTC	CASSPFQASRETQYF
NA	TRBV4-2	TRBD2	TRBJ2-4	TGTGCCAGCAGCCAAGTAACTAGCGGGGGGAGCATTCAGTACTTC	CASSQVTSGGSIQYF
many	TRBV28	NA	TRBJ2-7	TGTGCCAGCAGTTTGTTGGGACGACCCTACGAGCAGTACTTC	CASSLLGRPYEQYF
NA	TRBV20-1	TRBD1	TRBJ1-1	TGCAGTGCTAGAGGGGCCCGGGACAGGGGTTACTTT	CSARGARDRGYF
NA	TRBV7-6	TRBD1	TRBJ2-7	TGTGCCAGCAGTCGAGGGGACAGCTACTCCTACGAGCAGTACTTC	CASSRGDSYSYEQYF
NA	TRBV7-2	TRBD2	TRBJ2-3	TGTGCCAGCAGCTTCCACGGGGGAGGGAGCACAGATACGCAGTATTTT	CASSFHGGGSTDTQYF
NA	TRBV9	NA	TRBJ2-1	TGTGCCAGCAGCGTAGTAGGGGGGGCCCCCCTAAATGAGCAGTTCTTC	CASSVVGGAPLNEQFF
NA	TRBV6-4	TRBD1	TRBJ2-2	TGTGCCAGCAGCCCGGACAGGGTTGCCGGGGAGCTGTTTTTT	CASSPDRVAGELFF
few	TRBV6-2/TRBV6-3	TRBD1	TRBJ1-5	TGTGCCACCCGACCGGGACAGGGTGCTGCTCGGCCCCAGCATTTT	CATRPGQGAARPQHF
many	TRBV7-2	TRBD1	TRBJ1-2	TGTGCCAGCAGCGTGACACAGGGGGCTGAAGGCTACACCTTC	CASSVTQGAEGYTF
many	TRBV12-5	TRBD1	TRBJ1-2	TGTGCTAGTGGTTTGGACAGGGGCTACTATGGCTACACCTTC	CASGLDRGYYGYTF
NA	TRBV28	NA	TRBJ2-7	TGTGCCAGCAGTTTGCACGTCTCCTACGAGCAGTACTTC	CASSLHVSYEQYF
many	TRBV7-8	NA	TRBJ2-5	TGTGCCAGCAGCGGACGGACAGTAAAAGAGACCCAGTACTTC	CASSGRTVKETQYF
NA	TRBV12-3/TRBV12-4	NA	TRBJ1-4	TGTGCCAGCAGTCCGTCATCAAGAGGGAATGAAAAACTGTTTTTT	CASSPSSRGNEKLFF
many	TRBV11-1	TRBD1	TRBJ1-1	TGTGCCAGCAGCTTATCTACAGGGGGAATGAACACTGAAGCTTTCTTT	CASSLSTGGMNTEAFF
NA	TRBV20-1	TRBD1	TRBJ1-1	TGCAGTGCTACACAGCCAGGGGGCCTGAACACTGAAGCTTTCTTT	CSATQPGGLNTEAFF
NA	TRBV5-1	NA	TRBJ2-1	TGCGCCAGCAGCCCACGACGCCAGACGGATGAGCAGTTCTTC	CASSPRRQTDEQFF
NA	TRBV25-1	NA	TRBJ1-1	TGTGCCAGCCGCGGAAACACTGAAGCTTTCTTT	CASRGNTEAFF
NA	TRBV5-1	TRBD2	TRBJ2-1	TGCGCCAGCAGCTTGATCGGGGGACTAGCGGGGGACCCCTACAATGAGCAGTTCTTC	CASSLIGGLAGDPYNEQFF
many	TRBV7-2	TRBD1	TRBJ2-5	TGTGCCAGCAGCTTCCCATACAGGGGGAAGGGAGAGACCCAGTACTTC	CASSFPYRGKGETQYF
few	TRBV7-9	NA	TRBJ1-4	TGTGCCAGCAGCTTAGTAGGTAGTTTTAATGAAAAACTGTTTTTT	CASSLVGSFNEKLFF
NA	TRBV5-4	TRBD2	TRBJ2-3	TGTGCCAGCAGCTCGCTGGTTAGCGGGGAGGGAGATACGCAGTATTTT	CASSSLVSGEGDTQYF
few	TRBV7-6	TRBD1	TRBJ1-2	TGTGCCAGCAGCTCGACAGGGGGCAGGAACTATGGCTACACCTTC	CASSSTGGRNYGYTF
NA	TRBV20-1	NA	TRBJ1-5	TGCAGTGCTAGCGGGGGTAGTCAGCCCCAGCATTTT	CSASGGSQPQHF
few	TRBV28	TRBD1	TRBJ2-6	TGTGCCGTACAGGGGGCAGGAACTGGGGCCAACGTCCTGACTTTC	CAVQGAGTGANVLTF
NA	TRBV2	NA	TRBJ1-5	TGTGCCAGCAGTGTGACCTCCGCAAATCAGCCCCAGCATTTT	CASSVTSANQPQHF
NA	TRBV20-1	TRBD2	TRBJ2-2	TGCAGTGCTAGACTAGCGGGGGCGTACACCGGGGAGCTGTTTTTT	CSARLAGAYTGELFF
NA	TRBV5-1	NA	TRBJ1-5	TGCGCCAGCAGCTTAATTGGGGGTCCTAATCAGCCCCAGCATTTT	CASSLIGGPNQPQHF
NA	TRBV7-6	NA	TRBJ2-1	TGTGCCAGCAGCCCCAGCTTCGGTGGTCGGGAGTTCTTC	CASSPSFGGREFF
many	TRBV6-1	NA	TRBJ2-2	TGTGCCAGCAGTGAAAATGTCGGGGGCACAAACACCGGGGAGCTGTTTTTT	CASSENVGGTNTGELFF
many	TRBV28	NA	TRBJ1-5	TGTGCCAGCAGTTCTGGACACAATCAGCCCCAGCATTTT	CASSSGHNQPQHF
few	TRBV10-3	NA	TRBJ1-1	TGTGCCATCAGTGAGTCGAGAGCCGTGTCTACTGAAGCTTTCTTT	CAISESRAVSTEAFF
many	TRBV7-9	NA	TRBJ1-5	TGTGCCAGCAGCTTAATGGGGGTGGGCAATCAGCCCCAGCATTTT	CASSLMGVGNQPQHF
NA	TRBV2	NA	TRBJ1-2	TGTGCCAGCAGTCCGGCGGACTATGGCTACACCTTC	CASSPADYGYTF
many	TRBV7-9	TRBD1	TRBJ1-2	TGTGCCAGCGGACAGGGGGGAAGTCGCTTCTTAGCTAACTATGGCTACACCTTC	CASGQGGSRFLANYGYTF
few	TRBV6-5	NA	TRBJ2-5	TGTGCCAGCAGTCGGGGGACGGGAGAGACCCAGTACTTC	CASSRGTGETQYF
many	TRBV4-2	TRBD1	TRBJ2-3	TGTGCCAGCAGCCAAGAGAGGGGACAGGGCTTGACAGATACGCAGTATTTT	CASSQERGQGLTDTQYF
many	TRBV7-9	TRBD1	TRBJ1-1	TGTGCCAGCAAACAGGGGGACATAAACACTGAAGCTTTCTTT	CASKQGDINTEAFF
many	TRBV7-8	NA	TRBJ1-6	TGTGCCAGCAGGGCCGGAAGCTCCTATAATTCACCCCTCCACTTT	CASRAGSSYNSPLHF
many	TRBV7-2	NA	TRBJ1-5	TGTGCCAGCAGCTTACGCGTGTTTGACCCCCAGCATTTT	CASSLRVFDPQHF
NA	TRBV2	TRBD1	TRBJ1-2	TGTGCCAGCAGTGACGGACAGGGAAACTATGGCTACACCTTC	CASSDGQGNYGYTF
many	TRBV7-9	NA	TRBJ2-6	TGTGCCAGCAGCTTAGCGCAGACTGCTGGGGCCAACGTCCTGACTTTC	CASSLAQTAGANVLTF
NA	TRBV10-3	NA	TRBJ2-7	TGTGCCATCAGTGATACAGGATACTCCTACGAGCAGTACTTC	CAISDTGYSYEQYF
NA	TRBV20-1	NA	TRBJ1-5	TGCAGTGCTAGAGATGACAGTTCGATTCAGCCCCAGCATTTT	CSARDDSSIQPQHF